This entry lists 21 T cell receptor beta chains sequenced from one sample in a study of regulatory T cells in long-lasting Graves disease. The TCR beta library used iRepertoire HTBI primers with Arm-PCR amplification of CDR3. TCRdb redid the calling of the multiplex PCR reads with MiXCR, one entry per CDR3 protein. The data contain 350,000 to 500,000 distinct CDR3 sequences, over 15% of them seen just once; the ten biggest clones take up about 10%. Time point: newly diagnosed GD, antithyroid drugs for less than 3 months. The TCR library was prepared using RNA isolated from PBMCs. The same data also went into a second study, on T cells in Graves' hyperthyroidism and ophthalmopathy.

The input for sequencing was peripheral blood mononuclear cells (PBMCs), taken at new diagnosis, from a patient treated with antithyroid drugs. These receptors came from a woman aged 30 to 39 with Graves disease.

This chain joins TRBV14 and TRBJ2-4; possible D gene TRBD1, 6 bases. Germline V gene data show CDR1 as SGHDN and CDR2 as FVKESK. The CDR3 runs 14 residues. V dropped 2 bases and J dropped 6 bases, with 11 bases sitting between them. The CDR3 region is CASSQSGERNIQYF. CDR3 DNA sequence: TGTGCCAGCAGCCAATCAGGGGAGCGAAACATTCAGTACTTC.

Many counts were recorded for this clonotype. This rearrangement joins TRBV2 to TRBJ2-7, with 8 bases fitting TRBD2. With the DNA end fitting TRBJ2-3 better, the J assignment may be wrong. The CDR3 is 15 amino acids. Germline lookup yields CDR1 SNHLY and CDR2 FYNNEI. As DNA, the CDR3 is TGTGCCAGCAGTGGGGCCGGGAGGGAAGCAGATACGCAGTATTTT. It codes for CASSGAGREADTQYF.

This rearrangement joins TRBV27 to TRBJ2-1; TRBD2 aligns across 7 bases. The germline V gene encodes CDR1 MNHEY and CDR2 SMNVEV (reference sequence). The CDR3 extends over 15 amino acids. The ends lost 5 bases at V and 5 bases at J; junction bases unmatched: 9. CDR3 sequence: CASSPRAGENNEQFF. CDR3 nucleotide sequence: TGTGCCAGCAGTCCAAGGGCGGGAGAGAACAATGAGCAGTTCTTC.

The chain has TRBV28 and TRBJ2-3; D may be TRBD1 or TRBD2 (5 bases each). In germline, CDR1 is MDHEN, CDR2 SYDVKM. Deletions cut 3 bases from V and 3 bases from J, with 16 bases between. This CDR3 has 16 amino acids. Here the CDR3 reads CASSFIGLGETDTQYF. Written as DNA, the CDR3 is TGTGCCAGCAGTTTTATAGGGTTGGGGGAAACAGATACGCAGTATTTT.

This clonotype was picked up many times. The chain is built from TRBV28 and TRBJ1-2, with D perhaps TRBD1 (5 bases). Trimming left V 4 bases short and J 1 base short, with 16 bases between. This CDR3 has 16 amino acids. The germline gives CDR1 MDHEN, CDR2 SYDVKM. This CDR3 is CASSSSPGGVNYGYTF. CDR3 nucleotides: TGTGCCAGCAGTTCCAGTCCGGGGGGGGTTAACTATGGCTACACCTTC.

This clonotype was seen ten or more times. The chain recombines TRBV29-1 with TRBJ2-1; tentative D call: TRBD1 (5 bases). This CDR3 is 12 amino acids long. The V end lost 2 bases, the J end lost 8 bases, and 10 bases lay between the germline ends. Germline V gene lookup returns CDR1 SQVTM and CDR2 ANQGSEA. In DNA form, the CDR3 reads TGCAGCGTTGAATCGCAGGGCGATGAGCAGTTCTTC. Amino acids: CSVESQGDEQFF.

The chain combines TRBV13 with TRBJ2-1; maybe TRBD2 (5 bases). This CDR3 comprises 15 residues. CDR1 is PRHDT and CDR2 is FYEKMQ in the germline V gene (reference sequence). With 5 bases removed from V and 7 bases from J, the gap between germline ends came to 18 bases. The CDR3 DNA sequence: TGTGCCAGCAGCCCTATGACTCCTACGGGAAATGAGCAGTTCTTC. This codes for CASSPMTPTGNEQFF.

This clonotype was counted many times. The chain combines TRBV30 with TRBJ1-1; no firm D call. The CDR3 is made up of 14 amino acids. CDR1 and CDR2 from the germline V gene are GTSNPN and SVGIG (reference sequence). Deletions cut 7 bases from V and 3 bases from J, with 18 bases between. The CDR3 reads CASRGVLRDTEAFF. CDR3 DNA sequence: TGTGCCTCCCGCGGGGTGTTAAGGGACACTGAAGCTTTCTTT.

The gene calls are TRBV5-1 and TRBJ2-1; 8 bases line up with TRBD2. V shed 4 bases and J 3 bases; nucleotides not matched to a gene: 9. CDR3 length: 16 residues. The germline V gene has CDR1 SGHRS and CDR2 YFSETQ. The CDR3 is CASSALKLAVYNEQFF. The CDR3 bases are TGCGCCAGCAGCGCGCTCAAACTAGCGGTCTACAATGAGCAGTTCTTC.

The V call is TRBV10-3, the J call TRBJ2-3; no reliable D call. Germline CDR1 reads ENHRY; CDR2 reads SYGVKD. The CDR3 extends over 15 amino acids. V lost 5 bases to trimming and J lost 4 bases, with 16 bases between them. Here the CDR3 reads CAISSQVGISDTQYF. The CDR3 DNA reads TGTGCCATCAGTTCCCAAGTGGGAATCTCAGATACGCAGTATTTT.

J is TRBJ1-6 and V is TRBV10-2; D ambiguous. CDR1 is WSHSY and CDR2 is SAAADI in the germline V gene. The CDR3 extends over 11 amino acids. V was clipped by 10 bases and J by 5 bases, with 6 bases between them. In nucleotides, the CDR3 is TGCGCCACCCGGGATAATTCACCCCTCCACTTT. It encodes CATRDNSPLHF.

This clonotype was seen repeatedly, ten times or more. This chain connects TRBV7-2 to TRBJ2-4; D uncertain. The ends were cut back, 4 bases at V and 2 bases at J, with 0 bases in the middle. CDR3 length: 11 amino acids. Per germline, CDR1 SGHTA and CDR2 FQGNSA. CDR3 amino acids: CASSSKNIQYF. Written as DNA, the CDR3 is TGTGCCAGCAGCTCCAAAAACATTCAGTACTTC.

The chain combines TRBV4-1 with TRBJ2-1, with D unclear. The germline CDR1 and CDR2 sequences are MGHRA and YSYEKL. Trimming took 0 bases from V and 2 from J, leaving 11 bases between them. CDR3 length equals 16 residues. The CDR3 DNA follows: TGCGCCAGCAGCCAAGATTTTGACAATGCCTACAATGAGCAGTTCTTC. This codes for CASSQDFDNAYNEQFF.

This clonotype was counted many times. This chain uses TRBV3-1 with TRBJ1-1, with D maybe TRBD1 (5 bases). The ends were cut back, 0 bases at V and 5 bases at J, with 13 bases in the middle. The V gene's germline CDR1 is LGHDT and CDR2 YNNKEL (reference sequence). The CDR3 covers 15 residues. CDR3 coding DNA: TGTGCCAGCAGCCAAGATTTGGGGGGGTCGACTGAAGCTTTCTTT. The encoded protein is CASSQDLGGSTEAFF.

This clonotype was seen repeatedly, ten times or more. The chain employs TRBV12-3 or TRBV12-4 and TRBJ1-5; D not certain. The ends were cut back, 0 bases at V and 3 bases at J, with 15 bases in the middle. This CDR3 is 17 amino acids long. CDR3 region: CASSLATGDDLNQPQHF. In nucleotides, the CDR3 is TGTGCCAGCAGTTTAGCGACGGGTGACGACCTCAATCAGCCCCAGCATTTT.

This clonotype was observed at least ten times. V and J are TRBV6-2 or TRBV6-3 and TRBJ2-7; no clear D gene. Germline V gene sequence: CDR1 MNHEY, CDR2 SVGEGT. This CDR3 is 13 amino acids long. Trimming removed 8 bases at V and 5 bases at J, with 16 bases between. The CDR3 DNA follows: TGTGCCAGCTCATACTCCCTTGGGAACGAGCAGTACTTC. Protein product: CASSYSLGNEQYF.

In its sample, this clonotype was seen many times. V usage is TRBV28 and J usage is TRBJ1-5; D remains unclear. The CDR3 contains 15 residues. V lost 4 bases to trimming and J lost 2 bases, with 12 bases between them. Looked up from germline, CDR1 is MDHEN and CDR2 is SYDVKM. CDR3 amino acids: CASSSYDTGNQPQHF. The DNA for the CDR3 is TGTGCCAGCAGTTCCTATGACACCGGCAATCAGCCCCAGCATTTT.

This clonotype was counted at least ten times. The chain uses TRBV20-1 and TRBJ1-2; D possibly corresponds to TRBD1 (6 bases). The V and J ends lost 5 bases and 4 bases respectively, with 17 bases between them. CDR1 and CDR2 from the germline V gene are DFQATT and SNEGSKA (reference sequence). CDR3 length: 14 amino acids. The CDR3 DNA reads as TGCAGTGCTTTCCCGGACAGTTTTGCCTATGGCTACACCTTC. Its protein is CSAFPDSFAYGYTF.

The chain couples TRBV12-3 or TRBV12-4 to TRBJ2-2; D is uncertain. Trimming left V 6 bases short and J 4 bases short, with 12 bases between. The CDR3 covers 14 residues. In DNA, the CDR3 is TGTGCCAGCAGCCCCGGGCAGTCCACCGGGGAGCTGTTTTTT. It yields the protein CASSPGQSTGELFF.

V is TRBV28 and J is TRBJ2-7, with D perhaps being TRBD1 or TRBD2 (6 bases each). Deletions cut 4 bases from V and 2 bases from J, with 15 bases between. Germline loops: CDR1 MDHEN, CDR2 SYDVKM. The CDR3 is 15 residues long. The CDR3 DNA reads TGTGCCAGCAGTTCTCCGAGGGGGGATGCCTACGAGCAGTACTTC. Translated: CASSSPRGDAYEQYF. The variable domain in full, with the rest retrieved from reference TRBV28 and TRBJ2-7, is DVKVTQSSRYLVKRTGEKVFLECVQDMDHENMFWYRQDPGLGLRLIYFSYDVKMKEKGDIPEGYSVSREKKERFSLILESASTNQTSMYLCASSSPRGDAYEQYFGPGTRLTVT.

Many counts were recorded for this clonotype. V is TRBV10-2 and J is TRBJ2-5, with TRBD1 identical over 7 bases. Germline V lookup: CDR1 WSHSY, CDR2 SAAADI. The CDR3 consists of 12 residues. V was pared by 6 bases and J by 5 bases, with 3 bases of the junction left unmatched. The CDR3 DNA sequence: TGCGCCAGCAGGGGACAGATGGAGACCCAGTACTTC. This codes for CASRGQMETQYF.